This TCR beta chain is drawn from a study of beta chain features in type 1 diabetes. Study-level results: TCRB CDR3s from Type 1 diabetes patients were moderately but significantly shorter in all four CD4+ subsets.

The CDR3 totals 16 residues. Sequencing targeted expressed TCRB transcripts, as all isolated RNA had been reverse transcribed. This table comes from immunoSEQ multiplex PCR, and its TCRdb copy is limited to in-frame clones, with some not included. Here the sample spans hundreds of thousands of clones, more than 13% being singletons. A note on this clone: Its specificity is unknown.

V usage is TRBV21-1 and J usage is TRBJ1-4. TRBV21-1 is deemed a pseudogene. The receptor's source is a man aged 18 to 30 with type 1 diabetes. The sample taken for sequencing was naive CD4+ T cells from blood. CDR3: CASSGETRDVNEKLFF. The CDR3 region has the DNA TGTGCCAGCAGCGGTGAGACCAGGGACGTTAATGAAAAACTGTTTTTT.